The T cell receptor (beta chain) under discussion was sequenced for a study of blood T cell repertoires in COVID-19. Study summary: Sites in the United States, Italy and Spain provided acute and convalescent COVID-19 samples. T cells, B-cell-depleted T cells, or PBMCs supplied cDNA or gDNA.

Original analysis: Reference gene primer amplification gave nucleated cell count estimates. Method: immunoSEQ multiplex PCR; TCRdb's copy keeps in-frame clones and lacks some. V, J and clone size reflect that table, while D and trimming were determined from the DNA. The table records around 200,000 clones, approximately 91% of them present only once. About this clone itself: The sample carries other DNA sequences with the same CDR3.

This CDR3 is built from 13 residues. Germline loops: CDR1 LGHDT, CDR2 YNNKEL (reference sequence). V dropped 1 base and J dropped 6 bases, with 7 bases sitting between them. Sequenced sample: peripheral blood. The J gene is TRBJ1-5, the V gene TRBV3-1 (or the pseudogene TRBV3-2); D gene unclear. The sequence derives from a man between 18 and 35 years old with active or convalescent COVID-19. CDR3 sequence: CASSQGGGQPQHF. The DNA of the CDR3 is TGTGCCAGCAGCCAAGGGGGAGGTCAGCCCCAGCATTTT.